What follows is one T cell receptor (beta chain) and its context. This clone was seen once. This clone's antigen is unknown. No clone much larger than this one lies a single base away; base qualities are absent. The immunoSEQ Assay, a bias-controlled multiplex PCR, was used to amplify TCRbeta CDR3 regions from genomic DNA. The paper's processing steps were these. Nucleated cell counts per sample were estimated from amplification of reference gene primers within the assay. To quantify the absolute abundance of each unique TCRbeta CDR3 rearrangement, sequence reads were collapsed and filtered. For each sample, productive Simpson clonality was calculated as the square root of Simpson's diversity index over productive rearrangements. TCRdb holds this immuneACCESS table with in-frame rearrangements only. Some clones are missing; in checked studies, unresolved V genes explain under half, and the rest has no known cause. For V, J and clone size, that table is used; D and trimming come from the DNA. The sample profile shows 150,000 or so clones; 80% to 90% of them were found once. The top ten clones comprise over 10% of the sample.

Inclusive of the bounding cysteine and phenylalanine, the CDR3 is 15 residues long. CDR3 DNA is the only sequence kept; it has 45 bases, read in frame from the first base. CDR1 MNHEY and CDR2 SVGAGI were looked up in the germline V gene. Deletion took 0 bases off V and 3 bases off J, with a span of 12 bases between the germline ends. These data belong to a study of blood T cell repertoires in COVID-19 (dated by TCRdb to the early 2020s). In the study overall: The collaborator samples originated in the United States, Italy and Spain and spanned the acute and convalescent phases of COVID-19. The material from the prospective study consisted of cDNA or gDNA derived from T cells, B-cell-depleted T cells, or PBMCs. The dataset comprised deeply sampled blood TCRbeta repertoires from subjects exposed to, actively infected with, or recovered from COVID-19. The repertoires were released in a freely available public database meant as a resource for research on the immune response to SARS-CoV-2. Samples were obtained from the ongoing ImmuneRACE study (first 160 participants) and from roughly 1,300 subjects provided by 6 global collaborators. A de-identified subject ID, COVID-19 status, age in years and sex were almost always included in the sample metadata. Where available, HLA class I and class II types were obtained from metadata supplied by the sample provider rather than from assay-based typing.

One collaborating source in Seattle enrolled patients while the patients were actively infected and followed the patients over time throughout the course of disease. The collaborating institutions used their own protocols to collect whole blood in K2EDTA tubes. For TCRbeta analysis, collaborator samples were shipped as frozen whole blood, as isolated PBMCs, or as DNA extracted from either sample type. Broad study findings and their caveats: Clinical and demographic metadata were provided uncurated, with the amount varying by source and participant.

Input material: peripheral blood. The source of this sequence is a young man with COVID-19, enrolled during active disease. The sequence is built from TRBV6-5 and TRBJ2-7; the D gene is possibly TRBD2, with 7 bases matching. This receptor has the CDR3 CASSYSAGDYYEQYF. At the DNA level, the sequence is TGTGCCAGCAGTTACTCGGCAGGGGACTACTACGAGCAGTACTTC.